The 16 T cell receptor beta chains below were found in one sample sequenced in a study of CD8 T cells in Susac syndrome. Random hexamers primed reverse transcription of about 0.45 to 1 ug RNA. Each CDR3 protein is one row after TCRdb ran MiXCR on the immunoSEQ multiplex PCR reads. This sample has 150,000 to 190,000 distinct CDR3 sequences, with nearly 97% found just once. Sequencing input: CD8+ T cells from PBMCs. These receptors all come from a human donor with multiple sclerosis.

The chain is built from TRBV7-9 and TRBJ2-5; tentatively, D is TRBD1 (6 bases). V was pared by 5 bases and J by 3 bases, with 19 bases between. This CDR3 contains 16 residues. CDR1 and CDR2 from the germline V gene are SEHNR and FQNEAQ (reference sequence). The CDR3 sequence is CASSPRAGDGEETQYF. As DNA, the CDR3 is TGTGCCAGCAGCCCACGGGCAGGGGATGGAGAAGAGACCCAGTACTTC.

The CDR3 DNA sequence: TGTGCCAGCAGTTTAGCGGCGGGGACATATGGCTACACCTTC. As protein: CASSLAAGTYGYTF. The chain links TRBV27 to TRBJ1-2; tentatively, D is TRBD1 (6 bases). The CDR3 totals 14 residues. The ends were cut back, 2 bases at V and 5 bases at J, with 12 bases in the middle. Germline CDR1 is MNHEY and CDR2 is SMNVEV (reference sequence).

The chain links TRBV29-1 to TRBJ2-3, with 7 bases identical to TRBD2. This CDR3 contains 15 residues. Germline CDR1 SQVTM, CDR2 ANQGSEA. After removal of 7 bases from V and 1 base from J, the junction contained 11 bases not matched to a gene. The chain's CDR3 is CSAYGGVSGTDTQYF. In DNA form, the CDR3 reads TGCAGCGCCTATGGGGGGGTTTCGGGCACAGATACGCAGTATTTT.

The gene calls are TRBV29-1 and TRBJ2-7; no reliable D call. Germline V gene data show CDR1 as SQVTM and CDR2 as ANQGSEA. CDR3 length: 11 amino acids. Trimming removed 3 bases at V and 4 bases at J, with 7 bases between. CDR3 residues: CSVDAEYEQYF. CDR3 DNA sequence: TGCAGCGTTGATGCGGAGTACGAGCAGTACTTC.

The chain links TRBV29-1 to TRBJ2-5; perhaps TRBD1 as D (5 bases). Germline assignment: CDR1 SQVTM and CDR2 ANQGSEA. The CDR3 spans 13 residues. V dropped 5 bases and J dropped 2 bases, with 12 bases sitting between them. CDR3 nucleotide sequence: TGCAGCGTTCCTCGGCAGGGTCAAGAGACCCAGTACTTC. Protein: CSVPRQGQETQYF.

This clonotype appeared once. The chain recombines TRBV7-9 with TRBJ2-1; a weak D match, TRBD1 (5 bases). Germline V gene lookup returns CDR1 SEHNR and CDR2 FQNEAQ (reference sequence). Trimming stripped 7 bases from V and 2 bases from J, with 24 bases between. CDR3 size: 18 residues. DNA of the CDR3: TGTGCCAGCACCACACCATTTTTTCCGGACATCACCTACAATGAGCAGTTCTTC. Translation gives CASTTPFFPDITYNEQFF.

Details on this clonotype: A junction boundary mismatches the germline segment, possibly from a read error. The genes are TRBV7-9 and TRBJ2-1; TRBD2 is a possible D gene (6 bases). CDR3 length equals 14 residues. Germline CDR1 reads SEHNR; CDR2 reads FQNEAQ (reference sequence). CDR3 nucleotide sequence: TGTGCCAGCAGCTTTACTAGCTCCCACAATGAGCAGTTCTTC. It yields the protein CASSFTSSHNEQFF.

On this clonotype itself: Compared with germline, one end of the junction differs, possibly owing to a read error. This rearrangement joins TRBV4-1 to TRBJ2-7; D is ambiguous. The CDR3 consists of 13 residues. Germline CDR1 MGHRA, CDR2 YSYEKL. CDR3 sequence (DNA): TGCGCCAGCAGCCAAGATCTTTCCTCCGAGCAGTACTTC. It translates to CASSQDLSSEQYF.

This chain uses TRBV13 with TRBJ2-5; D is uncertain. Trimming removed 5 bases at V and 1 base at J, with 14 bases between. Germline loops: CDR1 PRHDT, CDR2 FYEKMQ (reference sequence). The CDR3 contains 15 residues. The CDR3 DNA reads as TGTGCCAGCAGCCTAAACCGGCAGGTCCAAGAGACCCAGTACTTC. Translating gives CASSLNRQVQETQYF.

The gene calls are TRBV6-1 and TRBJ1-1; D might be TRBD1 (6 bases). V shed 6 bases and J shed 6 bases, with 17 bases lying between them. This CDR3 is 14 amino acids long. The germline V gene has CDR1 MNHNS and CDR2 SASEGT. This CDR3 is CASSQPGHVAEAFF. CDR3 DNA sequence: TGTGCCAGCAGCCAACCGGGACATGTTGCTGAAGCTTTCTTT.

J is TRBJ1-6 and V is TRBV12-5; D is undetermined. Germline V CDR1 and CDR2: LGHNT, FRNRAP. The CDR3 runs 11 residues. V lost 6 bases, J lost 7 bases, and 4 bases lay in between. CDR3 DNA: TGTGCTAGTGGGCCCAATTCACCCCTCCACTTT. Protein sequence: CASGPNSPLHF.

The chain combines TRBV4-1 with TRBJ2-3; unclear D gene. Germline V gene sequence: CDR1 MGHRA, CDR2 YSYEKL. With 0 bases removed from V and 3 bases from J, the gap between germline ends came to 10 bases. The CDR3 contains 15 residues. Here the CDR3 reads CASSQEFGGTDTQYF. For the CDR3, the DNA is TGCGCCAGCAGCCAAGAGTTCGGCGGAACAGATACGCAGTATTTT.

The CDR3 reads CAWSVAGGADTQYF. The CDR3 coding sequence is TGTGCCTGGAGTGTAGCGGGGGGCGCAGATACGCAGTATTTT. The V and J genes are TRBV30 and TRBJ2-3; 9 bases are a match to TRBD2. The CDR3 length is 14 residues. J lost 4 bases, V lost 0 bases, and 2 bases had no gene match. The germline gives CDR1 GTSNPN, CDR2 SVGIG (reference sequence). Combining the CDR3 with reference TRBV30 and TRBJ2-3 gives the whole variable domain SQTIHQWPATLVQPVGSPLSLECTVEGTSNPNLYWYRQAAGRGLQLLFYSVGIGQISSEVPQNLSASRPQDRQFILSSKKLLLSDSGFYLCAWSVAGGADTQYFGPGTRLTVL.

V and J are TRBV5-1 and TRBJ1-2, with 10 bases matching TRBD1. The length of the CDR3 is 15 residues. The V segment lost 1 base and the J segment 3 bases; nucleotides outside the gene matches: 3. Per the germline V gene, CDR1 is SGHRS and CDR2 is YFSETQ. CDR3 protein: CASSLSTGGHYGYTF. As DNA, the CDR3 is TGCGCCAGCAGCTTGTCGACAGGGGGCCACTATGGCTACACCTTC.

The rearrangement uses TRBV18 and TRBJ1-1, with D unclear. V was cut by 0 bases and J by 7 bases, with 9 bases left in between. Germline CDR1 and CDR2: KGHSH and LQKENI. The CDR3 covers 13 residues. The CDR3 region is CASSPPQEYEAFF. DNA of the CDR3: TGTGCCAGCTCACCACCGCAGGAATATGAAGCTTTCTTT.

In DNA, the CDR3 is TGTGCCAGCAGCCTGAGGGGATCCTACGAGCAGTACTTC. Its translation: CASSLRGSYEQYF. The chain is built from TRBV27 and TRBJ2-7; D is possibly TRBD1 or TRBD2 (5 bases each). Germline loops: CDR1 MNHEY, CDR2 SMNVEV (reference sequence). The CDR3 spans 13 residues. V lost 6 bases and J lost 1, with 10 bases in between.